These 21 T cell receptor beta chains share one sample of origin, sequenced in a study of blood T cell repertoires in COVID-19. Repertoires were generated with immunoSEQ multiplex PCR, while TCRdb's copy carries only in-frame clones and drops some. The sample has tens of thousands of clones, roughly 88% seen once. Sequenced material: peripheral blood. These receptors were collected from a woman between 45 and 60 years old with active COVID-19.

The rearrangement joins TRBV7-9 to TRBJ2-7; TRBD2 matches 9 bases. V lost 5 bases, J lost 6 bases, and 8 bases stayed unmatched. In germline, CDR1 is SEHNR, CDR2 FQNEAQ (reference sequence). The CDR3 sequence is 14 residues long. This CDR3 is CASSQGLAAGEQYF. CDR3 DNA sequence: TGTGCCAGCAGCCAGGGACTAGCCGCCGGCGAGCAGTACTTC.

The chain has TRBV10-3 and TRBJ1-5, with a weak D call TRBD1 (6 bases). Germline-derived CDR1 and CDR2 are ENHRY and SYGVKD. Trimming removed 5 bases from V and 7 bases from J, with 12 bases in between. This CDR3 is 13 amino acids long. The CDR3 region is CAISNRENQPQHF. The CDR3 bases are TGTGCCATCAGTAACAGGGAAAACCAGCCCCAGCATTTT.

The rearrangement joins TRBV3-1 (or the pseudogene TRBV3-2) to TRBJ2-3; 11 bases are a match to TRBD2. The CDR3 runs to 15 residues. Per the germline V gene, CDR1 is LGHDT and CDR2 is YNNKEL (reference sequence). V dropped 6 bases and J dropped 2; count of bases not matched to a gene: 4. CDR3 sequence (DNA): TGTGCCAGCAGTCCTAGCGGGAGGCCCACAGATACGCAGTATTTT. This codes for CASSPSGRPTDTQYF.

The rearrangement links TRBV3-1 (or the pseudogene TRBV3-2) to TRBJ1-3; 7 positions agree with TRBD1. Germline CDR1 is LGHDT and CDR2 is YNNKEL (reference sequence). With V trimmed by 0 bases and J by 2 bases, 1 base remained unmatched. The CDR3 sequence is 15 residues long. CDR3 sequence reads: CASSQETGTGNTIYF. The CDR3, as DNA: TGTGCCAGCAGCCAAGAGACAGGGACTGGAAACACCATATATTTT.

The J gene is TRBJ2-7, the V gene TRBV5-1; no clear D gene. Between the trimmed V and J ends, which lost 0 bases and 7 bases, there was a span of 17 bases. Germline V lookup: CDR1 SGHRS, CDR2 YFSETQ. This CDR3 is 15 amino acids long. DNA of the CDR3: TGCGCCAGCAGCTTGGATATCCGTCCGATGAGGGAGCAGTACTTC. It encodes CASSLDIRPMREQYF.

The chain has TRBV27 and TRBJ2-7, with 12 bases matching TRBD2. The V and J ends lost 5 bases and 3 bases, in that order; junction bases with no gene match: 5. The CDR3 consists of 15 residues. The germline gives CDR1 MNHEY, CDR2 SMNVEV (reference sequence). The CDR3 loop is CASSTALAGGYEQYF. CDR3 nucleotides: TGTGCCAGCAGTACCGCACTAGCGGGAGGCTACGAGCAGTACTTC.

V gene TRBV10-3 combines with J gene TRBJ2-3, with D possibly being TRBD2 (5 bases). Germline CDR1 reads ENHRY; CDR2 reads SYGVKD. The V end lost 4 bases, the J end lost 2 bases, and 10 bases lay between the germline ends. The CDR3 loop spans 14 amino acids. CDR3 coding DNA: TGTGCCATCAGTGGAGACGGGGTCACAGATACGCAGTATTTT. This sequence encodes CAISGDGVTDTQYF.

The chain employs TRBV28 and TRBJ2-3; D possibly corresponds to TRBD2 (5 bases). CDR1 and CDR2 from the germline V gene are MDHEN and SYDVKM. Trimming pared 2 bases from V and 4 bases from J, leaving 13 bases between. The CDR3 totals 15 residues. CDR3 bases: TGTGCCAGCAGTTTAGGAGGCGAGGGTGCAGATACGCAGTATTTT. Amino acid sequence: CASSLGGEGADTQYF.

This chain links TRBV12-3 or TRBV12-4 with TRBJ2-7; D uncertain. V was trimmed by 3 bases and J by 0 bases, leaving 6 bases between them. This CDR3 region has 13 residues. CDR3: CASSLGYSYEQYF. Written as DNA, the CDR3 is TGTGCCAGCAGTTTGGGCTACTCCTACGAGCAGTACTTC.

This clone appeared a single time. CDR3 sequence reads: CASSPGGLENIQYF. The CDR3 nucleotides are TGTGCCAGCAGCCCCGGAGGGCTAGAGAACATTCAGTACTTC. The chain uses TRBV11-2 and TRBJ2-4; perhaps TRBD2 as D (6 bases). The ends were cut back, 5 bases at V and 7 bases at J, with 15 bases in the middle. Germline V gene lookup returns CDR1 SGHAT and CDR2 FQNNGV. The length of the CDR3 is 14 residues.

The chain uses TRBV4-2 and TRBJ2-3; 10 bases match TRBD2. The CDR3 loop spans 16 amino acids. The germline V gene encodes CDR1 LGHNA and CDR2 YNFKEQ. With 1 base clipped from V and 4 bases from J, the junction kept 5 bases outside the gene matches. Here the CDR3 reads CASSQVLAGEADTQYF. The CDR3, as DNA: TGTGCCAGCAGCCAAGTTCTAGCGGGAGAGGCAGATACGCAGTATTTT.

The rearrangement links TRBV11-1 to TRBJ2-5, with D tentatively TRBD1 (6 bases). This CDR3 is built from 14 residues. With 7 bases removed from V and 2 bases from J, the gap between germline ends came to 14 bases. CDR1 SGHAT and CDR2 FQDESV come from the germline V gene (reference sequence). CDR3 DNA: TGTGCCAGCACCTGGAACAGGGATCAAGAGACCCAGTACTTC. It is translated as CASTWNRDQETQYF. Supplemented by reference TRBV11-1 and TRBJ2-5, the full variable domain reads EAEVAQSPRYKITEKSQAVAFWCDPISGHATLYWYRQILGQGPELLVQFQDESVVDDSQLPKDRFSAERLKGVDSTLKIQPAELGDSAMYLCASTWNRDQETQYFGPGTRLLVL.

By its share, this clone is medium-sized. Distinct nucleotide sequences in the sample also encode this CDR3. V is TRBV19 and J is TRBJ2-7; 8 nucleotides match TRBD1. The V and J ends lost 1 base and 1 base, in that order; junction bases with no gene match: 3. Germline CDR1 and CDR2: LNHDA and SQIVND (reference sequence). The CDR3 consists of 15 residues. CDR3 sequence (DNA): TGTGCCAGTAGTATAGGGACAGGGTTATCCTACGAGCAGTACTTC. Protein sequence: CASSIGTGLSYEQYF.

The rearrangement links TRBV9 to TRBJ2-1, with 12 positions matching TRBD2. The germline V gene has CDR1 SGDLS and CDR2 YYNGEE. CDR3 length equals 16 residues. Unmatched junction bases numbered 6, after V lost 0 bases and J lost 8 bases. The CDR3 sequence: CASSVGLAGVVDEQFF. The CDR3 bases are TGTGCCAGCAGCGTAGGACTAGCGGGAGTGGTCGATGAGCAGTTCTTC.

The chain employs TRBV5-1 and TRBJ1-2; 9 nucleotides line up with TRBD1. With V trimmed by 0 bases and J by 3 bases, 6 bases remained unmatched. The CDR3 length is 16 residues. CDR1 is SGHRS and CDR2 is YFSETQ in the germline V gene. CDR3 coding DNA: TGCGCCAGCAGCTTGGACGGACAGGGGCGGGACTATGGCTACACCTTC. Protein product: CASSLDGQGRDYGYTF.

The chain recombines TRBV15 with TRBJ1-4; the D is unclear. Germline loops: CDR1 LNHNV, CDR2 YYDKDF (reference sequence). CDR3 length: 17 residues. Trimming cost V 0 bases and J 0 bases, with 11 bases left between them. The DNA of the CDR3 is TGTGCCACCAGCAGAGATGGGAGGAAGGCAACTAATGAAAAACTGTTTTTT. Amino acids: CATSRDGRKATNEKLFF.

The chain has TRBV19 and TRBJ1-1, with D possibly matching TRBD1 (5 bases). The CDR3 contains 16 residues. V was shortened by 2 bases and J by 0 bases, with 13 bases between the two germline ends. CDR1 is LNHDA and CDR2 is SQIVND in the germline V gene (reference sequence). CDR3 loop: CASSIRGGVLNTEAFF. CDR3 nucleotides: TGTGCCAGTAGTATAAGGGGAGGGGTACTGAACACTGAAGCTTTCTTT. Full variable domain (missing parts from reference TRBV19 and TRBJ1-1): DGGITQSPKYLFRKEGQNVTLSCEQNLNHDAMYWYRQDPGQGLRLIYYSQIVNDFQKGDIAEGYSVSREKKESFPLTVTSAQKNPTAFYLCASSIRGGVLNTEAFFGQGTRLTVV.

This chain uses TRBV29-1 with TRBJ2-1; weak D call: TRBD1 (5 bases). Germline assignment: CDR1 SQVTM and CDR2 ANQGSEA. Between the trimmed V and J ends, which lost 3 bases and 6 bases, there was a span of 12 bases. The CDR3 consists of 13 residues. CDR3 sequence (DNA): TGCAGCGTTGATAAACAGGCTATCAATGAGCAGTTCTTC. It codes for CSVDKQAINEQFF.

The J gene is TRBJ2-3, the V gene TRBV6-5; 10 bases map to TRBD1. CDR1 is MNHEY and CDR2 is SVGAGI in the germline V gene. The CDR3 sequence is 15 residues long. V lost 3 bases to trimming and J lost 5 bases; unmatched junction nucleotides: 5. CDR3 nucleotides: TGTGCCAGCAGTTATGACAGGGGGCGCAGAGATACGCAGTATTTT. Encoded protein: CASSYDRGRRDTQYF.

Within the sample, this clone is medium-sized. V and J are TRBV25-1 and TRBJ1-5; 7 bases match TRBD1. With 2 bases clipped from V and 2 bases from J, the junction kept 0 bases outside the gene matches. The CDR3 extends over 14 amino acids. CDR1 is MGHDK, CDR2 SYGVNS, per germline. CDR3 region: CASSEDRGNQPQHF. CDR3 DNA: TGTGCCAGCAGTGAAGACAGGGGCAATCAGCCCCAGCATTTT.

This clone occurred once. The gene calls are TRBV5-5 and TRBJ2-1, with TRBD1 identical over 11 bases. The V gene end was trimmed by 3 bases and the J gene end by 6 bases; junction bases not matched to a gene: 5. This CDR3 comprises 15 residues. CDR1 and CDR2 from the germline V gene are SGHKS and YYEKEE (reference sequence). The CDR3 nucleotides are TGTGCCAGCAGCTCCCCGGGACAGGGGGTCAATGAGCAGTTCTTC. This codes for CASSSPGQGVNEQFF.